This TCR beta chain was recovered during a study of cytomegalovirus exposure and HLA in healthy donors. Germline V gene data show CDR1 as SGDLS and CDR2 as YYNGEE. Trimming pared 0 bases from V and 0 bases from J, leaving 8 bases between. The CDR3 runs 15 residues. Amplification used 60 Vbeta primers and 13 Jbeta primers. TCRdb's table, derived via immunoSEQ multiplex PCR, lists solely in-frame clones and lacks some. The repertoire holds about 150,000 clones, with 70% to 80% as singletons. To note about this clone: Its antigen is unknown.

Study-level results: Within an earlier analysis, most TCR beta V segments proved productive either about 87% or about 30% of the time.

This chain links TRBV9 with TRBJ2-3; D gene uncertain. The clonotype was recovered from a man in his thirties or forties in good health and CMV-seronegative. The sample taken for sequencing was PBMCs. For the CDR3, the DNA is TGTGCCAGCAGCGTAGGCGGATCTAGCACAGATACGCAGTATTTT. Its translation: CASSVGGSSTDTQYF.